Below, 9 T cell receptor beta chains from the same sample are listed, as sequenced in a study of blood T cell repertoires in COVID-19. Profiled with immunoSEQ multiplex PCR; TCRdb holds only in-frame clones, not every one. The table includes about 240,000 clones, about four fifths detected once. Sample: peripheral blood. These receptors originate from a man aged 30-40 years who had recovered from COVID-19.

The J gene is TRBJ2-3, the V gene TRBV6-1; the D gene is possibly TRBD1 (6 bases). Trimming took off 1 base at V and 2 bases at J, with 10 bases between the two ends. CDR1 is MNHNS, CDR2 SASEGT, per germline. The CDR3 is 15 amino acids. The CDR3 here is CASSEGGGLTDTQYF. The DNA for the CDR3 is TGTGCCAGCAGTGAAGGTGGGGGCCTCACAGATACGCAGTATTTT.

Points on this clone: A read error is possible here, since a much larger clone lies one base away. J is TRBJ2-3 and V is TRBV21-1; the tabulated D call, TRBD2, remains unverified against the DNA. TRBV21-1 is designated a pseudogene. This CDR3 comprises 15 residues. The CDR3: CASSKNSGGTDTQYF. The CDR3 coding sequence is TGTGCCAGCAGCAAAAATAGCGGGGGCACAGATACGCAGTATTTT.

V is TRBV3-1 (or the pseudogene TRBV3-2) and J is TRBJ2-1; TRBD2 might be the D (6 bases). Germline CDR1 is LGHDT and CDR2 is YNNKEL (reference sequence). The CDR3 is 13 amino acids. Trimming took off 4 bases at V and 7 bases at J, with 11 bases between the two ends. The CDR3 region has the DNA TGTGCCAGCAGCCTTTCGGGGGAAAATGAGCAGTTCTTC. Residues: CASSLSGENEQFF.

The rearrangement uses TRBV19 and TRBJ1-1, with D unclear. V lost 6 bases and J 5 bases, leaving 10 bases between the germline ends. CDR3 length equals 12 residues. Germline lookup yields CDR1 LNHDA and CDR2 SQIVND (reference sequence). As DNA, the CDR3 is TGTGCCAGTAGCTACAGAGATACTGAAGCTTTCTTT. Protein: CASSYRDTEAFF.

The J gene is TRBJ1-3, the V gene TRBV21-1; the table names TRBD1, a call not compared with the DNA. TRBV21-1 is termed a pseudogene. The CDR3 sequence is 14 residues long. As DNA, the CDR3 is TGTGCCAGCAGGATAACAGGGGCTGGAAACACCATATATTTT. This translates into CASRITGAGNTIYF.

The V and J genes are TRBV5-1 and TRBJ2-5, with D possibly TRBD2 on 7 matching bases. V lost 3 bases and J 7 bases, leaving 16 bases between the germline ends. This CDR3 contains 14 residues. Germline V gives CDR1 SGHRS, CDR2 YFSETQ. This CDR3 is CASSSGGGDRTQYF. The CDR3 nucleotides read TGCGCCAGCAGCTCAGGAGGGGGGGATAGGACCCAGTACTTC.

The genes are TRBV6-6 and TRBJ1-5, with 8 bases that match TRBD1. Germline values: CDR1 MNHNY, CDR2 SVGAGI (reference sequence). The CDR3 length is 16 residues. Trimming removed 0 bases from V and 6 bases from J; junction bases left unmatched: 7. CDR3: CASSYSDGQGGQPQHF. CDR3 bases: TGTGCCAGCAGTTACTCGGACGGACAGGGTGGTCAGCCCCAGCATTTT.

The V gene is TRBV30, the J gene TRBJ1-1, with D possibly matching TRBD1 (6 bases). The CDR3 runs 13 residues. Germline V gene data show CDR1 as GTSNPN and CDR2 as SVGIG (reference sequence). The ends were cut back, 8 bases at V and 3 bases at J, with 16 bases in the middle. The CDR3 DNA follows: TGTGCCGTTCCTCTTCACAGGGACACTGAAGCTTTCTTT. This gives the protein CAVPLHRDTEAFF.

This clone was observed once. The rearrangement joins TRBV3-1 (or the pseudogene TRBV3-2) to TRBJ2-6, with 8 bases identical to TRBD1. Germline V gene sequence: CDR1 LGHDT, CDR2 YNNKEL (reference sequence). The ends lost 1 base at V and 4 bases at J; junction bases unmatched: 12. The CDR3 totals 19 residues. CDR3: CASSQASGGSALGANVLTF. CDR3 bases: TGTGCCAGCAGCCAAGCGTCAGGGGGCTCCGCTCTGGGGGCCAACGTCCTGACTTTC.